The rows below give T cell receptor beta chains drawn from one sample of a study of blood T cell repertoires in COVID-19. The assay was immunoSEQ multiplex PCR, and TCRdb's table has in-frame clones only and misses some. The sample lists 90,000 to 130,000 clones, 75% to 90% occurring once. Specimen: peripheral blood. All receptors derive from a woman aged 65 to 85 with acute or convalescent COVID-19. CDR3s include the opening cysteine and the closing phenylalanine or tryptophan. The D gene is left open where the match is weak. Clone sizes are given selectively: once, few, many, or a class where the clone is expanded.

cdr3_aa cdr3_nt v_call d_call clone_size j_call
CASSQGQGRDNEQFF TGTGCCAGCAGCCAGGGACAGGGCCGCGACAATGAGCAGTTCTTC TRBV7-8 TRBD1 - TRBJ2-1
CAWRDRGRYEQYF TGTGCCTGGAGGGACAGGGGAAGGTACGAGCAGTACTTC TRBV30 TRBD1 - TRBJ2-7
CASGAGLGEKLFF TGTGCCAGCGGGGCGGGGTTGGGTGAAAAACTGTTTTTT TRBV2 - - TRBJ1-4
CASSLGAANTEAFF TGCGCCAGCAGCTTGGGGGCAGCGAACACTGAAGCTTTCTTT TRBV5-1 - - TRBJ1-1
CASSPQWSGTYNEQFF TGTGCCAGCTCACCACAGTGGAGCGGTACATACAATGAGCAGTTCTTC TRBV18 - once TRBJ2-1
CASSDSSGSAIQFF TGTGCCAGCAGTGACTCTAGCGGGAGTGCCATACAGTTCTTC TRBV6-4 TRBD2 - TRBJ2-1
CASSSLSSTEAFF TGTGCCAGCAGCTCCCTGAGTAGCACTGAAGCTTTCTTT TRBV7-8 - once TRBJ1-1
CASSETAGYTF TGTGCCAGCAGTGAGACAGCCGGCTACACCTTC TRBV25-1 - - TRBJ1-2
CASRPGQTYEQYF TGTGCCAGCAGACCGGGACAGACCTACGAGCAGTACTTC TRBV6-6 TRBD1 - TRBJ2-7
CASNKPGIIYNEQFF TGTGCCAGCAATAAGCCGGGAATAATATACAATGAGCAGTTCTTC TRBV6-5 - few TRBJ2-1
CASSWTSGLGYEQYF TGCGCCAGCAGTTGGACTAGCGGGTTAGGTTACGAGCAGTACTTC TRBV5-1 TRBD2 - TRBJ2-7
CASSPNQGGAEAFF TGTGCCAGCTCACCCAACCAAGGAGGGGCGGAGGCTTTCTTT TRBV18 - - TRBJ1-1
CAISEGDRTDTQYF TGTGCCATCAGTGAGGGGGACAGAACAGATACGCAGTATTTT TRBV10-3 TRBD1 - TRBJ2-3
CASSSPRGRADTGELFF TGTGCCAGCAGTTCCCCCCGAGGCAGGGCGGACACCGGGGAGCTGTTTTTT TRBV28 - - TRBJ2-2
CASIVDRVKNTEAFF TGTGCCAGCATAGTGGACAGGGTGAAGAACACTGAAGCTTTCTTT TRBV2 TRBD1 - TRBJ1-1
CAVTGLNTEAFF TGTGCTGTGACAGGGTTGAACACTGAAGCTTTCTTT TRBV3-1/TRBV3-2 TRBD1 - TRBJ1-1
CASSIIASQETQYF TGTGCCAGTAGTATTATTGCCAGTCAAGAGACCCAGTACTTC TRBV19 - once TRBJ2-5
CASSDSMGATQYF TGTGCCAGCAGTGACTCGATGGGGGCTACGCAGTATTTT TRBV6-4 - once TRBJ2-3
CASSTLASTGELFF TGTGCCAGCAGTACTCTAGCGAGTACCGGGGAGCTGTTTTTT TRBV6-5 - once TRBJ2-2
CASSELPRTGARAGYGYTF TGTGCCAGCAGTGAGCTGCCTAGGACAGGGGCCAGGGCTGGCTATGGCTACACCTTC TRBV6-1 TRBD1 - TRBJ1-2
CASSLTGGTEAFF TGTGCCAGCAGCCTGACAGGAGGCACTGAAGCTTTCTTT TRBV6-5 - - TRBJ1-1
CASRTGNYEQYF TGTGCCAGTAGGACAGGGAACTACGAGCAGTACTTC TRBV28 TRBD1 - TRBJ2-7
CASSPRRDRESTEAFF TGTGCCAGTAGTCCCCGCCGGGACAGGGAGAGCACTGAAGCTTTCTTT TRBV19 TRBD1 - TRBJ1-1
CASSPNKNTEAFF TGTGCCAGCAGCCCGAACAAGAACACTGAAGCTTTCTTT TRBV6-5 - - TRBJ1-1
CASSAPGATNEKLFF TGTGCCAGCAGTGCCCCGGGAGCAACTAATGAAAAACTGTTTTTT TRBV28 - - TRBJ1-4
CASSNTGQGSTEAFF TGTGCCAGCAGTAACACGGGACAGGGGAGCACTGAAGCTTTCTTT TRBV6-6 TRBD1 once TRBJ1-1
CASSEPPTGNTEAFF TGTGCCAGCAGTGAACCTCCGACAGGGAACACTGAAGCTTTCTTT TRBV6-1 - - TRBJ1-1
CASSWGVDQPQHF TGTGCCAGTAGCTGGGGCGTCGATCAGCCCCAGCATTTT TRBV19 - once TRBJ1-5
CASSSRQGNYNSPLHF TGTGCCAGCAGCTCCCGACAGGGAAACTATAATTCACCCCTCCACTTT TRBV14 TRBD1 - TRBJ1-6
CASSQAGEGSLRYYGYTF TGCGCCAGCAGCCAAGCGGGGGAGGGTTCTCTTCGCTACTATGGCTACACCTTC TRBV4-1 - - TRBJ1-2
CASSVGQGDSPLHF TGTGCCAGCAGCGTAGGACAGGGTGATTCACCCCTCCACTTT TRBV9 TRBD1 - TRBJ1-6
CASNLQGFNTEAFF TGTGCCAGTAACCTTCAGGGGTTCAACACTGAAGCTTTCTTT TRBV19 - - TRBJ1-1
CASSQDRGTEAFF TGTGCCAGCAGTCAGGACAGGGGTACTGAAGCTTTCTTT TRBV27 TRBD1 - TRBJ1-1
CASSTGTSGRIHNEQFF TGCGCCAGCAGTACCGGGACTAGCGGGAGGATTCACAATGAGCAGTTCTTC TRBV5-1 TRBD2 - TRBJ2-1
CASGFSNQPQHF TGTGCCTCCGGGTTTAGCAATCAGCCCCAGCATTTT TRBV6-5 - - TRBJ1-5
CASSSSETQYF TGTGCCAGCAGTTCCTCAGAGACCCAGTACTTC TRBV12-3/TRBV12-4 - - TRBJ2-5
CASSTWRTSGNTGELFF TGTGCCAGCAGCACTTGGAGGACTAGCGGGAACACCGGGGAGCTGTTTTTT TRBV5-4 TRBD2 - TRBJ2-2
CASSLGTSLGELFF TGTGCCAGCAGCTTAGGGACTAGCCTCGGGGAGCTGTTTTTT TRBV7-2 TRBD2 - TRBJ2-2
CASSENDRISTGANVLTF TGTGCCAGCAGTGAAAACGACAGGATTTCAACCGGGGCCAACGTCCTGACTTTC TRBV6-1 - - TRBJ2-6
CASSSRLAGGYNEQFF TGTGCCAGCAGCTCCAGACTAGCGGGGGGGTACAATGAGCAGTTCTTC TRBV4-2 TRBD2 - TRBJ2-1
CATSSGLAGSTDTQYF TGTGCCACCAGCAGTGGACTAGCGGGCAGCACAGATACGCAGTATTTT TRBV15 TRBD2 - TRBJ2-3
CASSSRTGSYGYTF TGTGCCAGCAGTTCCCGGACAGGGTCCTATGGCTACACCTTC TRBV27 TRBD1 - TRBJ1-2
CASSEWGGKDSPLHF TGTGCCAGCAGTGAATGGGGGGGTAAGGATTCACCCCTCCACTTT TRBV25-1 - once TRBJ1-6
CSVPTGVSTEAFF TGCAGCGTTCCTACAGGGGTGAGCACTGAAGCTTTCTTT TRBV29-1 TRBD1 - TRBJ1-1